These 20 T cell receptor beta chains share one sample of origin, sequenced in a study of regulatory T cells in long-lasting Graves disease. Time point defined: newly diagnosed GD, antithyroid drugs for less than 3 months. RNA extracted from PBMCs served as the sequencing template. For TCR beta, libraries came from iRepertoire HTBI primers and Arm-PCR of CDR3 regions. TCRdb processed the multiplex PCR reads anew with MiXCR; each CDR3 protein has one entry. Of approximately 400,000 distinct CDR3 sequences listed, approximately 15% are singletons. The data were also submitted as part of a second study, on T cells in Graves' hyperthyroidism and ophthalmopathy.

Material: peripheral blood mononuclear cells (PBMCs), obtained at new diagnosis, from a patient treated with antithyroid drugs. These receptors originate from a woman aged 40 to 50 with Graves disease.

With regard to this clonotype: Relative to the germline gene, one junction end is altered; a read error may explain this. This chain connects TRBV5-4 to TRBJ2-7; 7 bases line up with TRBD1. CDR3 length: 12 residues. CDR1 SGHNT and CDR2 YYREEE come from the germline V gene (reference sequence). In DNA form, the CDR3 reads TGTGCCAGCAGCCCGCAGGGGGACGATCAGTACTTC. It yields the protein CASSPQGDDQYF. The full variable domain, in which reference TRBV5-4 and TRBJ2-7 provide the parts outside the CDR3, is ETGVTQSPTHLIKTRGQQVTLRCSSQSGHNTVSWYQQALGQGPQFIFQYYREEENGRGNFPPRFSGLQFPNYSSELNVNALELDDSALYLCASSPQGDDQYFGPGTRLTVT.

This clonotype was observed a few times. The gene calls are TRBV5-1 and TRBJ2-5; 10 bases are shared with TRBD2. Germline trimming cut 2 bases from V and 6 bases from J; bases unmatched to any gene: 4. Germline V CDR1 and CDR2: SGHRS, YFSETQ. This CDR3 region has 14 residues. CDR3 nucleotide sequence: TGCGCCAGCAGCTTCGGACTAGCGGAGAAGACCCAGTACTTC. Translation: CASSFGLAEKTQYF.

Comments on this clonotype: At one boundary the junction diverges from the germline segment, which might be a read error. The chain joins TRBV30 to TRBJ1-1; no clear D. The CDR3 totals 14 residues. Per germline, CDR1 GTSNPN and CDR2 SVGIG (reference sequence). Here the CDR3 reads CAWNRGHPYTEALF. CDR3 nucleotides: TGTGCCTGGAATAGAGGGCACCCGTACACTGAAGCTTTGTTT.

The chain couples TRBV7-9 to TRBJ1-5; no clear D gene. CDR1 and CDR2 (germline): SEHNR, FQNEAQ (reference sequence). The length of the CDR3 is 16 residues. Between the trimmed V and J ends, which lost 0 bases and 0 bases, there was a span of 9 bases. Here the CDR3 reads CASSLAWADSNQPQHF. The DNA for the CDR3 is TGTGCCAGCAGCTTAGCTTGGGCAGATAGCAATCAGCCCCAGCATTTT.

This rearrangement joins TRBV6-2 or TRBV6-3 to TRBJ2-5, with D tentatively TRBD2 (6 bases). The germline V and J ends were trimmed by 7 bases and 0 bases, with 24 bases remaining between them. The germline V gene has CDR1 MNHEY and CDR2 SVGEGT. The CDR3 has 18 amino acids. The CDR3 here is CASTSWAGTGQDQETQYF. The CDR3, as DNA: TGTGCCAGCACTTCGTGGGCGGGAACAGGTCAGGACCAAGAGACCCAGTACTTC.

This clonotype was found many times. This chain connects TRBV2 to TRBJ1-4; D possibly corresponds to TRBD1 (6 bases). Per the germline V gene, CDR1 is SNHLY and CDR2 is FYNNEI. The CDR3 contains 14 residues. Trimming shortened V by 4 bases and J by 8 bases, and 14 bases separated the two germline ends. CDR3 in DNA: TGTGCCAGCAGTGCGGGCAGGGGAGCAGAAAAACTGTTTTTT. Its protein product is CASSAGRGAEKLFF. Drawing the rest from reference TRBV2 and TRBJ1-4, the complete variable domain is EPEVTQTPSHQVTQMGQEVILRCVPISNHLYFYWYRQILGQKVEFLVSFYNNEISEKSEIFDDQFSVERPDGSNFTLKIRSTKLEDSAMYFCASSAGRGAEKLFFGSGTQLSVL.

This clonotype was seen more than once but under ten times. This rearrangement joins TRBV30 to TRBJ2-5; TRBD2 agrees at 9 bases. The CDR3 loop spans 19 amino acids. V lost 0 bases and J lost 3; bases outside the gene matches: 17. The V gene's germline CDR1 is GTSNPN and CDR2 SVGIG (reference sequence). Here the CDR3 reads CAWSVNPVIPASGKETQYF. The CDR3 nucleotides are TGTGCCTGGAGTGTAAATCCGGTAATACCGGCTAGCGGGAAAGAGACCCAGTACTTC.

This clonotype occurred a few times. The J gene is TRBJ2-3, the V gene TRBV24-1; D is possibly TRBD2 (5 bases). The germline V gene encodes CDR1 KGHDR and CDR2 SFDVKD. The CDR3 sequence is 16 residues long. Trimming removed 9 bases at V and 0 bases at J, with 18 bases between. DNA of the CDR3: TGTGCCACCTCACTCGGGGTCACCACTAGCACAGATACGCAGTATTTT. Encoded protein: CATSLGVTTSTDTQYF.

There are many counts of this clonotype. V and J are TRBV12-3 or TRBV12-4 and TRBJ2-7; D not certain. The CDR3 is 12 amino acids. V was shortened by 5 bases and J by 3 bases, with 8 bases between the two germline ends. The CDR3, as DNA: TGTGCCAGCAGTACCCTGATCTACGAGCAGTACTTC. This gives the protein CASSTLIYEQYF.

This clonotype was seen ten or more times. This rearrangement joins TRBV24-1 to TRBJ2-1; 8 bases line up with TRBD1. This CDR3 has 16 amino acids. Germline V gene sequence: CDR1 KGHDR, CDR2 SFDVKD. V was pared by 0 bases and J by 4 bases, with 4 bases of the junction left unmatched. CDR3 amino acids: CATSDLDRGSYNEQFF. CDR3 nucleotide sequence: TGTGCCACCAGTGATTTGGACAGGGGTTCATACAATGAGCAGTTCTTC.

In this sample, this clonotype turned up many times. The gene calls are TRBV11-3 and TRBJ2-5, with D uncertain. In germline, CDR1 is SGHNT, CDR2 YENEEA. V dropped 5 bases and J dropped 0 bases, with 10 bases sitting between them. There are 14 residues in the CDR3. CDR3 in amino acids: CASSPMTNQETQYF. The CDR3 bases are TGTGCCAGCAGCCCGATGACCAACCAAGAGACCCAGTACTTC.

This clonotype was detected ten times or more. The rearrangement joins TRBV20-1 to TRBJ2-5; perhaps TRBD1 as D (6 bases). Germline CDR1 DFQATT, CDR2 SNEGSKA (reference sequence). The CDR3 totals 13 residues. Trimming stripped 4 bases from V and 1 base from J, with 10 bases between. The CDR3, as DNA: TGCAGTGCTAAAAGGACAGCCCAAGAGACCCAGTACTTC. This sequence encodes CSAKRTAQETQYF.

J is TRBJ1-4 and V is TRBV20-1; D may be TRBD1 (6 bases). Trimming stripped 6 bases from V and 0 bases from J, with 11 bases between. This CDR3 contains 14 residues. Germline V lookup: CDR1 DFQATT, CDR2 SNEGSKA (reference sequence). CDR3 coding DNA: TGCAGTGCCACGGGGGCGGCAACTAATGAAAAACTGTTTTTT. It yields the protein CSATGAATNEKLFF.

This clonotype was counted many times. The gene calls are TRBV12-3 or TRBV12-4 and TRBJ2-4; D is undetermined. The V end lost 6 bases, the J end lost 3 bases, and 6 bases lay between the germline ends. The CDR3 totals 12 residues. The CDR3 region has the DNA TGTGCCAGCAGCTTGGGCAAAAACATTCAGTACTTC. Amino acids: CASSLGKNIQYF.

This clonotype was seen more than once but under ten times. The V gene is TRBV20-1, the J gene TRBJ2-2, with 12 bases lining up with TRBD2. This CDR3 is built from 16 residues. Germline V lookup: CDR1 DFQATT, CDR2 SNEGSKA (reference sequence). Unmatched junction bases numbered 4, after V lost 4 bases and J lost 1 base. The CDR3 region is CSATSGRAENTGELFF. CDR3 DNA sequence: TGCAGTGCTACTAGCGGGAGGGCCGAGAACACCGGGGAGCTGTTTTTT.

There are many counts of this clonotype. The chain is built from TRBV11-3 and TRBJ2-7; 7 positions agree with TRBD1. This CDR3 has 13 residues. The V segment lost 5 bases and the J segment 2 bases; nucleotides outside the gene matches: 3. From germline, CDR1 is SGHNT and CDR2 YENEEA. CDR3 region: CASSQQGPYEQYF. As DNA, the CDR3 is TGTGCCAGCAGCCAACAGGGGCCCTACGAGCAGTACTTC.

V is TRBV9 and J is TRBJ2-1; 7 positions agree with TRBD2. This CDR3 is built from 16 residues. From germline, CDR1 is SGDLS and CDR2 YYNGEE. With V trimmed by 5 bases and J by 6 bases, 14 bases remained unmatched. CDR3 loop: CASSPPGSGMVNEQFF. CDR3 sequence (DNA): TGTGCCAGCAGTCCTCCCGGGAGCGGGATGGTCAATGAGCAGTTCTTC.

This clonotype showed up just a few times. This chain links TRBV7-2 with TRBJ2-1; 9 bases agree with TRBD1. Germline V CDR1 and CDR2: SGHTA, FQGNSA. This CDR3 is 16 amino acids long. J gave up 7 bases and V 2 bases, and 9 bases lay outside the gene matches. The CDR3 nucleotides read TGTGCCAGCAGCTTACCGGCGACAGGGGGTCGGAATGAGCAGTTCTTC. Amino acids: CASSLPATGGRNEQFF.

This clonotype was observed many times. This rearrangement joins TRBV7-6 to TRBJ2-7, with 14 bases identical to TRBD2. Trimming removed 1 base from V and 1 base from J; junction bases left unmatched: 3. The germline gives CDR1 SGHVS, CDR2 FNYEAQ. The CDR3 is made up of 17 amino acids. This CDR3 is CASSLGLAGGTSYEQYF. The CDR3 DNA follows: TGTGCCAGCAGCTTAGGACTAGCGGGAGGGACATCCTACGAGCAGTACTTC. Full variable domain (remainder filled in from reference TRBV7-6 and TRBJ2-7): GAGVSQSPRYKVTKRGQDVALRCDPISGHVSLYWYRQALGQGPEFLTYFNYEAQQDKSGLPNDRFSAERPEGSISTLTIQRTEQRDSAMYRCASSLGLAGGTSYEQYFGPGTRLTVT.

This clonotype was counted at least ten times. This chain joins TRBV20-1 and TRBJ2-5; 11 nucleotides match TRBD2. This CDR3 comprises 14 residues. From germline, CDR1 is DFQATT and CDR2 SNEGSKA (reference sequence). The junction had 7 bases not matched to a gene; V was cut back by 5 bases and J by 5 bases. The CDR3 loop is CSAVAGGPGETQYF. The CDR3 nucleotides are TGCAGTGCTGTAGCGGGAGGGCCTGGGGAGACCCAGTACTTC.